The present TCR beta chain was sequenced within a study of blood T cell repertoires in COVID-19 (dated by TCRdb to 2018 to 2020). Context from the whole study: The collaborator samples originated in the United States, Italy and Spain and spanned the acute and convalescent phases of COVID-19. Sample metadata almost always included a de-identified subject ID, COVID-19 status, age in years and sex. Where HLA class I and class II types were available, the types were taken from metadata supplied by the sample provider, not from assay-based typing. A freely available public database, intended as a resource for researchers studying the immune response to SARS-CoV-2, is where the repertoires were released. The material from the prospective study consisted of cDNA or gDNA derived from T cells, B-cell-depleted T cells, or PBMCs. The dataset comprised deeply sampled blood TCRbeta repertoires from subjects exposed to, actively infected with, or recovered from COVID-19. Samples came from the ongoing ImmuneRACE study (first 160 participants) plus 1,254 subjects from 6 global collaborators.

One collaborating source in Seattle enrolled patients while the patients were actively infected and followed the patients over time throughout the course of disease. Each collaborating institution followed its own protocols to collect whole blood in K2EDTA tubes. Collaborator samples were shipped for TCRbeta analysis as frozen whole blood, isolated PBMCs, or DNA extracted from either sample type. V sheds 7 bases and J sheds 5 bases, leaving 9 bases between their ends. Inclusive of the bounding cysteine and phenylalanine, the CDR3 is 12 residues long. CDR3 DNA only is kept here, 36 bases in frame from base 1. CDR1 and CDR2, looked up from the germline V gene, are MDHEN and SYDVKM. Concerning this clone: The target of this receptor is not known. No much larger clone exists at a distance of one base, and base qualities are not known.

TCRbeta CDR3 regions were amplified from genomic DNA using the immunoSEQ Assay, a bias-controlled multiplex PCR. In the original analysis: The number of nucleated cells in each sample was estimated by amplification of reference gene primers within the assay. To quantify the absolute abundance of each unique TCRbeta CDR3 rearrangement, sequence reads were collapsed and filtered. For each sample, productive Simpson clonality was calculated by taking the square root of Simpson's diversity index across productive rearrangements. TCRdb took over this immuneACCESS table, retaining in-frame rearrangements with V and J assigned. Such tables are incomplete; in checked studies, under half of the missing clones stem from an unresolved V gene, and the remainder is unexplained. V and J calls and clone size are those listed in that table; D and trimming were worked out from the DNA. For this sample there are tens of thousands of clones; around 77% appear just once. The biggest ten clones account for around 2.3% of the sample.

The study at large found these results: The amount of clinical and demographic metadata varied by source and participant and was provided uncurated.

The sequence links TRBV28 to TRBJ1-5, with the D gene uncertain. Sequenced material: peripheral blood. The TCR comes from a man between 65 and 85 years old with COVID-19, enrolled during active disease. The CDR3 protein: CASTAGDQPQHF. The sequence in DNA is TGTGCCAGCACCGCGGGAGATCAGCCCCAGCATTTT.